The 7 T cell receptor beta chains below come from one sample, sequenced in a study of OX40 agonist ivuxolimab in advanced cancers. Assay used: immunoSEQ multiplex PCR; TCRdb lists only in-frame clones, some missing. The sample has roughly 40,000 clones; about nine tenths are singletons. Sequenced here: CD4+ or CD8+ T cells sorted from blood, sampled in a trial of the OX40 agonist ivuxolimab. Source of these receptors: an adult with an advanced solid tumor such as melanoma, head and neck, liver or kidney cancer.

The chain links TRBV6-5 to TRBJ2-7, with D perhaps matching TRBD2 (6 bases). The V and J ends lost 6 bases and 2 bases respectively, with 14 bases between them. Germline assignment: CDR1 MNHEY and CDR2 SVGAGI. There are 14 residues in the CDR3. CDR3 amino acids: CASRVGGPAYEQYF. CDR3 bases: TGTGCCAGCAGGGTTGGAGGGCCCGCCTACGAGCAGTACTTC.

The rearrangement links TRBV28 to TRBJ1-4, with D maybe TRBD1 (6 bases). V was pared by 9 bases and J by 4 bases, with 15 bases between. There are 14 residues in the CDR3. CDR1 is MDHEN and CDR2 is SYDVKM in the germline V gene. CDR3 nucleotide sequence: TGTGCCAGTTCGAGGGGACACCATAATGAAAAACTGTTTTTT. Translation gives CASSRGHHNEKLFF.

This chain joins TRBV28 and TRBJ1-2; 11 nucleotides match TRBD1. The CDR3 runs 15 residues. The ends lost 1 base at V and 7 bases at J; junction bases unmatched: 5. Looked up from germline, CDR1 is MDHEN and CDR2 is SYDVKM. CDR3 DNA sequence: TGTGCCAGCAGTTTATCCGGACAGGGGGCTGGTGGCTACACCTTC. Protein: CASSLSGQGAGGYTF.

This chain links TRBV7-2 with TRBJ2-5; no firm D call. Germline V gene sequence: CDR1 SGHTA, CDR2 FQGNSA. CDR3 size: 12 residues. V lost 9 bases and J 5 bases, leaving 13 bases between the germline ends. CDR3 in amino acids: CASSGQRETQYF. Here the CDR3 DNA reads TGTGCCAGTTCCGGGCAGAGGGAGACCCAGTACTTC.

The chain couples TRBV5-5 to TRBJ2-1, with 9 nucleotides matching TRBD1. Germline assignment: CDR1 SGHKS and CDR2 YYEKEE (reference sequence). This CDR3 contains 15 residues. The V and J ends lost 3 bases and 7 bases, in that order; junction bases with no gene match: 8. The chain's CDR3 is CASSWRTGEWNEQFF. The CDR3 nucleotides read TGTGCCAGCAGCTGGAGGACAGGGGAGTGGAATGAGCAGTTCTTC.

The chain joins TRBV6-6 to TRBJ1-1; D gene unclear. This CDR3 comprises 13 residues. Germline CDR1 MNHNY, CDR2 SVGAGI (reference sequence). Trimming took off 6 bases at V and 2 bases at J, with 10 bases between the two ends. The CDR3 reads CASSSERNTEAFF. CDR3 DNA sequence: TGTGCCAGCAGCTCAGAGAGAAACACTGAAGCTTTCTTT.

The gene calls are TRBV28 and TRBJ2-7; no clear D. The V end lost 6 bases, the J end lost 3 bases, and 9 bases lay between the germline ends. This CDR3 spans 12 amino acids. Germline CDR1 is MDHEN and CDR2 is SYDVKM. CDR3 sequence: CASSSDLYEQYF. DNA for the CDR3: TGTGCCAGCAGCTCTGATCTCTACGAGCAGTACTTC.